This T cell receptor (beta chain) derives from a study of blood T cells in healthy people across ages (dated by TCRdb to between 2014 and 2016). Looking at the study overall: In model experiments, roughly one uniquely barcoded TCR beta cDNA molecule per two T cells was captured by template switching. The study measured age-related changes in TCR beta repertoire diversity using deep sequencing normalized with unique cDNA molecular identifiers. The donors were split into four age groups: young (average approximately 16 years), middle-aged (roughly 39), aged (more than 60) and long-lived (under 90). Donors of different ages were randomly distributed across sequencing lanes to avoid experimental bias. The study analyzed two additional independent replicas of 1 million unique cDNA reads from the same blood draw for two donors, one aged 18 to 30 and one aged 80 or older. What the work shows at the level of the full study, not this receptor alone: Estimates of total diversity based on one million sequenced T cells were considered lower bounds and underestimates. The CMV infection status of donors was not known, potentially confounding age-related changes in expanded clonotypes. Compared with the aged group, the long-lived group had more naive CD4+ T cells, fewer expanded clones and increased TCR diversity, suggesting age selection. Observed TCR beta diversity per million T cells fell roughly linearly with age, and a significant reduction was already apparent by age roughly 40. Observed TCR beta diversity correlated strongly with the percentage of naive T cells measured by flow cytometry. Bulk unsorted PBMC profiling prevented conclusive comparison of naive and antigen-experienced compartments.

The roughly 38 donors, aged about 6 to 95 years, were systemically healthy Caucasian individuals from Russia. Roughly 10 milliliters of peripheral blood were collected from each donor into EDTA-treated Vacutainer tubes. Ficoll-Paque density-gradient centrifugation was used to isolate PBMCs, with at least 7 million per sample. Total RNA was extracted from PBMCs with Trizol reagent, with at least 6 micrograms obtained per sample. Naive CD45RAhigh/CD27high T cell percentages were measured by flow cytometry on a PBMC aliquot from every donor. CDR1 and CDR2, per the germline V gene, are SGHRS and YFSETQ. The germline V end is reduced by 3 bases and the J end by 3 bases; junction bases left unmatched: 7. Taken from cysteine to phenylalanine, the CDR3 has 16 residues. The read is trimmed to its CDR3 DNA, 48 bases read in frame from base 1. Note on this clonotype: What antigen it recognizes has not been identified. No base-level quality is on record; no much larger clone is a single base apart.

Library preparation employed 5' RACE. These reads were obtained on an Illumina HiSeq 2500. A second roughly 7 to 11 cycle PCR used a sample-barcoded 5' primer and a J-beta primer mix. A template-switch 5' adaptor carrying 12 random nucleotides introduced a unique molecular identifier onto each TCR beta cDNA molecule. Each sample yielded at least 3 million CDR3-containing paired-end reads. First-strand cDNA was synthesized from all RNA with the Mint cDNA synthesis kit, primed by a TRBC-specific oligonucleotide. After uracil-DNA glycosylase treatment, a first 18-cycle PCR used universal primers M1SS and BC2_uni_R on all cDNA. The published analysis was carried out like this. For normalization, 1 million high-quality reads were randomly selected from each sample, with every read carrying a distinct molecular identifier. Instead of being binned into consensus sequences, reads with shared molecular identifiers were discarded. CDR3 identification, clonotype clustering and error correction used MiTCR with a Q25 quality threshold and the strictest error-elimination algorithm. A nonparametric unseen species model with Euler transformation was used to estimate lower-bound total TCR beta diversity. The public sequencing data were trimmed at Q25 with fastp and processed into clonotypes with MiXCR by TCRdb, which kept only in-frame beta chains. A single entry per CDR3 protein holds the most common genes and DNA from its merged rows. The V and J calls here are based on TCRdb, not the publication. This sample is represented by about 780,000 distinct CDR3 sequences; less than 60% of them were singletons. 18% of the sample is held by the ten biggest clonotypes.

The sequence was collected from a man older than 75 in good health. The V and J genes are TRBV5-1 and TRBJ2-1; TRBD2 aligns with 9 central bases. Sequencing was carried out using blood. Here is the DNA: TGCGCCAGCAGCTACAGTAGCGGGAGAGTCTACAATGAGCAGTTCTTC. Protein translation: CASSYSSGRVYNEQFF.